These 13 T cell receptor beta chains share one sample of origin, sequenced in a study of blood T cell repertoires in COVID-19. Sequencing was performed with immunoSEQ multiplex PCR; in TCRdb, only in-frame clones are kept and a portion is missing. The repertoire consists of 100,000 to 150,000 clones, with more than 90% occurring once and the leading ten covering around 3.8%. Sequencing input: peripheral blood. These receptors originate from a man aged 50 to 60 with active COVID-19.

The chain has TRBV5-6 and TRBJ1-2; no definite D call. V gave up 0 bases and J gave up 0 bases, with 3 bases separating them. The CDR3 length is 13 residues. The germline V gene has CDR1 SGHDT and CDR2 YYEEEE. The CDR3, as DNA: TGTGCCAGCAGCTTGGACACTAACTATGGCTACACCTTC. Encoded protein: CASSLDTNYGYTF.

The chain uses TRBV6-5 and TRBJ1-2; 7 bases are shared with TRBD1. The CDR3 runs 13 residues. Germline V gene lookup returns CDR1 MNHEY and CDR2 SVGAGI. With V trimmed by 6 bases and J by 4 bases, 5 bases remained unmatched. The CDR3 spells CASSPNRGYGYTF. The CDR3 region has the DNA TGTGCCAGCAGCCCAAACAGGGGCTATGGCTACACCTTC.

The CDR3 loop reads CASSQTSGSIETQYF. DNA of the CDR3: TGTGCCAGCTCACAGACTAGCGGGAGTATAGAGACCCAGTACTTC. The gene calls are TRBV18 and TRBJ2-5; 12 nucleotides line up with TRBD2. The V gene end was trimmed by 4 bases and the J gene end by 4 bases; junction bases not matched to a gene: 4. Germline V gene data show CDR1 as KGHSH and CDR2 as LQKENI. The CDR3 spans 15 residues. Supplemented by reference TRBV18 and TRBJ2-5, the full variable domain reads NAGVMQNPRHLVRRRGQEARLRCSPMKGHSHVYWYRQLPEEGLKFMVYLQKENIIDESGMPKERFSAEFPKEGPSILRIQQVVRGDSAAYFCASSQTSGSIETQYFGPGTRLLVL.

The chain employs TRBV11-3 and TRBJ2-1, with 7 bases aligning to TRBD2. V shed 6 bases, J shed 4 bases, and the junction held 6 bases outside the gene matches. Per germline, CDR1 SGHNT and CDR2 YENEEA. The CDR3 has 14 amino acids. CDR3 residues: CASSVASGYNEQFF. Here the CDR3 DNA reads TGTGCCAGCAGTGTGGCTAGCGGTTACAATGAGCAGTTCTTC.

V gene TRBV9 combines with J gene TRBJ2-3, with D possibly being TRBD2 (5 bases). The CDR3 consists of 18 residues. The germline gives CDR1 SGDLS, CDR2 YYNGEE. The germline V and J ends were trimmed by 3 bases and 5 bases, with 25 bases remaining between them. The CDR3 nucleotides are TGTGCCAGCAGCGAGACCCCGGACCTGCGGGTAAAGGTAGATACGCAGTATTTT. Residues: CASSETPDLRVKVDTQYF.

The genes are TRBV4-2 and TRBJ2-1; perhaps TRBD1 as D (6 bases). Trimming stripped 5 bases from V and 4 bases from J, with 12 bases between. The CDR3 is 14 amino acids. In germline, CDR1 is LGHNA, CDR2 YNFKEQ. CDR3 coding DNA: TGTGCCAGCAGCGGGGGCGTGACGTACAATGAGCAGTTCTTC. Encoded protein: CASSGGVTYNEQFF.

This clone has a handful of counts. The rearrangement joins TRBV6-5 to TRBJ1-3; no firm D call. V was shortened by 7 bases and J by 0 bases, with 10 bases between the two germline ends. Germline loops: CDR1 MNHEY, CDR2 SVGAGI. This CDR3 has 14 amino acids. In nucleotides, the CDR3 is TGTGCCAGCACAGACACCTTCTCTGGAAACACCATATATTTT. Translating it yields CASTDTFSGNTIYF.

There are a few counts of this clone. V is TRBV10-1 and J is TRBJ1-1, with 8 bases fitting TRBD1. Germline V lookup: CDR1 WNHNN, CDR2 SYGVQD (reference sequence). The ends lost 10 bases at V and 0 bases at J; junction bases unmatched: 10. The CDR3 runs to 15 residues. CDR3 nucleotide sequence: TGCGCCAACCGACAGGGGATAGCGATGAACACTGAAGCTTTCTTT. Its translation: CANRQGIAMNTEAFF.

The chain has TRBV7-5 and TRBJ2-7; no DNA check was done on the table's D call, TRBD2. TRBV7-5 is tagged as a pseudogene. The CDR3 spans 17 residues. The CDR3 loop reads CARSLKGRGARSYEQYF. CDR3 DNA sequence: TGTGCCAGAAGCTTAAAAGGGCGGGGGGCTCGCTCCTACGAGCAGTACTTC.

In DNA form, the CDR3 reads TGTGCCAGCAGCCTCGGATACGGGGACAACAATGAGCAGTTCTTC. It encodes CASSLGYGDNNEQFF. The J gene is TRBJ2-1, the V gene TRBV3-1 (or the pseudogene TRBV3-2), with a weak D call TRBD1 (6 bases). Between the trimmed V and J ends, which lost 4 bases and 5 bases, there was a span of 15 bases. This CDR3 spans 15 amino acids. The germline V gene has CDR1 LGHDT and CDR2 YNNKEL (reference sequence).

V gene TRBV11-2 combines with J gene TRBJ1-2, with a tentative D call TRBD1 (6 bases). Germline V gene sequence: CDR1 SGHAT, CDR2 FQNNGV. The CDR3 totals 13 residues. V was clipped by 5 bases and J by 4 bases, with 11 bases between them. The CDR3 DNA reads TGTGCCAGCAGCCCCGGACAGTTCTATGGCTACACCTTC. It yields the protein CASSPGQFYGYTF. Full variable domain (rest looked up from reference TRBV11-2 and TRBJ1-2): EAGVAQSPRYKIIEKRQSVAFWCNPISGHATLYWYQQILGQGPKLLIQFQNNGVVDDSQLPKDRFSAERLKGVDSTLKIQPAKLEDSAVYLCASSPGQFYGYTFGSGTRLTVV.

The V gene is TRBV4-1, the J gene TRBJ2-1; the match to TRBD2 covers 8 bases. V shed 4 bases, J shed 7 bases, and the junction held 12 bases outside the gene matches. The CDR3 contains 16 residues. Per the germline V gene, CDR1 is MGHRA and CDR2 is YSYEKL. DNA of the CDR3: TGCGCCAGCAGCCCCGTCCTGGGTAGCGGGATAAATGAGCAGTTCTTC. It yields the protein CASSPVLGSGINEQFF.

The chain is built from TRBV3-1 (or the pseudogene TRBV3-2) and TRBJ2-5, with D tentatively TRBD1 (5 bases). V shed 3 bases and J shed 2 bases, with 16 bases lying between them. The germline V gene encodes CDR1 LGHDT and CDR2 YNNKEL (reference sequence). The CDR3 is 16 residues long. The CDR3 sequence is CASSHERAGRQETQYF. CDR3 DNA: TGTGCCAGCAGCCATGAAAGGGCAGGGCGGCAAGAGACCCAGTACTTC.